Sequencing of this TCR beta chain was carried out in a study of blood T cell repertoires in COVID-19. The assay was immunoSEQ multiplex PCR, and TCRdb's table has in-frame clones only and misses some. Counted here are hundreds of thousands of clones, 88% occurring once; the ten biggest clones make up around 3%. This CDR3 has 15 amino acids. V was cut by 1 base and J by 4 bases, with 13 bases left in between. Germline values: CDR1 LGHNA, CDR2 YNFKEQ. The material sequenced was PBMCs or T cells enriched from blood (not recorded which). This receptor was taken from a woman in her forties or fifties who had recovered from COVID-19. V and J are TRBV4-2 and TRBJ1-1; D is possibly TRBD1 (5 bases). CDR3 in DNA: TGTGCCAGCAGCCAAGGTAAAGGGGTGGGCACTGAAGCTTTCTTT. This encodes CASSQGKGVGTEAFF.